This TCR beta chain appears in the sequencing data of a study of blood T cell repertoires in COVID-19 (dated by TCRdb to 2018 to 2020). Study-level background: Collaborator samples came from the United States, Italy and Spain and covered acute and convalescent phases of COVID-19. The repertoires were made available in a free public database intended to serve as a resource for research on the immune response to SARS-CoV-2. The prospective study material was composed of cDNA or gDNA derived from T cells, B-cell-depleted T cells, or PBMCs. HLA class I and class II types, where available, came from metadata supplied by the sample provider rather than from assay-based typing. Subjects who had been exposed to COVID-19, were actively infected with it, or had recovered from it provided the deeply sampled blood TCRbeta repertoires that made up the dataset. Samples came from the ongoing ImmuneRACE study (first 160 participants) plus 1,254 subjects from 6 global collaborators. Sample metadata almost always included a de-identified subject ID, COVID-19 status, age in years and sex. The paper as a whole reports these results and caveats: The amount of clinical and demographic metadata varied by source and participant and was provided uncurated.

Trimmed from V: 1 base; trimmed from J: 6 bases; junction bases lacking a gene match: 11. The CDR3 contains 15 residues, cysteine and phenylalanine counted. Only the CDR3 DNA is retained, 45 bases long and in frame from the first base. CDR1 SQVTM and CDR2 ANQGSEA are derived from the germline V gene. This clone has only a few counts. Its binding antigen is unknown. No qualities accompany the bases; no much larger clone lies one base away. TCRbeta CDR3 regions were amplified from genomic DNA by means of the immunoSEQ Assay, a bias-controlled multiplex PCR. In the authors' own workflow: Nucleated cell counts per sample were estimated from amplification of reference gene primers within the assay. To quantify the absolute abundance of each unique TCRbeta CDR3 rearrangement, sequence reads were collapsed and filtered. For each sample, productive Simpson clonality was calculated by taking the square root of Simpson's diversity index across productive rearrangements. The table comes from immuneACCESS by way of TCRdb, which keeps in-frame sequences with V and J called. Part of the clones is missing from these tables; in studies checked, under half for an unresolved V gene and the rest for unknown reasons. That table is the source of V, J and clone size, and D and trimming were worked out from the DNA. In this sample the table shows fewer than 200,000 clones, 74% of which occur a single time. The ten largest make up about 3% of the sample.

The collaborating institutions used their own protocols to collect whole blood in K2EDTA tubes. For TCRbeta analysis, collaborators shipped samples in one of three forms: frozen whole blood, isolated PBMCs, or DNA extracted from either of those sample types. The sequence joins TRBV29-1 to TRBJ1-2, with 7 bases aligning to TRBD1. The sequenced sample consisted of peripheral blood. The sequence came from a woman of 80 years or more with acute or convalescent COVID-19. Read as DNA, the sequence is TGCAGCGTTGAAGGTTTGAGGGGGCTTAGGAATGGCTACACCTTC. This codes for CSVEGLRGLRNGYTF.